A selection of T cell receptor beta chains follows, all from one sample in a study of cytomegalovirus exposure and HLA in healthy donors. Profiled with immunoSEQ multiplex PCR; TCRdb holds only in-frame clones, not every one. The data hold about 160,000 clones, with about 85% observed a single time. Material for sequencing was PBMCs. These receptors were obtained from a boy aged 2 to 10 in good health and CMV-seronegative. CDR3s include the opening cysteine and the closing phenylalanine or tryptophan. A D gene is named only where the DNA matches it firmly. Size is omitted from some rows. Given values are once, few, many or a class for expanded clones.

v_gene	j_gene	d_gene	abundance	CDR3nt	CDR3aa
TRBV10-3	TRBJ2-1	TRBD2	-	TGTGCCATCAGTGAGTCCACGGGGAGGGGGCAGTTCTTC	CAISESTGRGQFF
TRBV7-6	TRBJ2-7	-	-	TGTGCCAGCAGCAGATATCCCGGAAGACTAGAAACTTACGAGCAGTACTTC	CASSRYPGRLETYEQYF
TRBV27	TRBJ2-2	TRBD1	once	TGTGCCAGCAGGACAGGGCTCGGGGAGCTGTTTTTT	CASRTGLGELFF
TRBV7-9	TRBJ2-7	-	few	TGTGCCAGCAGCTTAGAAGGAGTTTGGGACGAGCAGTACTTC	CASSLEGVWDEQYF
TRBV5-1	TRBJ1-2	TRBD1	-	TGCGCCAGCACCTGGGACAGCTCTAACTATGGCTACACCTTC	CASTWDSSNYGYTF
TRBV9	TRBJ2-7	-	-	TGTGCCAGCAGCGTAGAAGGGGCGGGGGCTGGAGAGCAGTACTTC	CASSVEGAGAGEQYF
TRBV13	TRBJ2-7	TRBD2	-	TGTGCCAGCAGCTCTCTCTTTGGCGGGAGGTACTCCGAGCAGTACTTC	CASSSLFGGRYSEQYF
TRBV27	TRBJ2-1	-	-	TGTGCCAGCAGTCCCAGCGATCAGGGAAATGAGCAGTTCTTC	CASSPSDQGNEQFF
TRBV28	TRBJ1-1	-	-	TGTGCCAGCAGTTCCTCTTATCAGGTCACTGAAGCTTTCTTT	CASSSSYQVTEAFF
TRBV10-3	TRBJ2-1	-	-	TGTGCCATCAGTGAGTCTAGCTACCGGTGGTTCGGTGAGCAGTTCTTC	CAISESSYRWFGEQFF
TRBV5-1	TRBJ1-2	-	-	TGCGCCAGCAGCTTGGGTAGAGGGGACTATGGTTACACCTTC	CASSLGRGDYGYTF
TRBV30	TRBJ2-3	-	-	TGTGCCTGGAGGGGGCGCACAGATACGCAGTATTTT	CAWRGRTDTQYF
TRBV6-1	TRBJ1-6	TRBD1	-	TGTGCCAGCAGTGAAACTCCGACAGGGACCTATAATTCACCCCTCCACTTT	CASSETPTGTYNSPLHF
TRBV6-4	TRBJ2-3	TRBD2	-	TGTGCCAGCAGTCCGGGACTAGCGGGGTCAGATACGCAGTATTTT	CASSPGLAGSDTQYF
TRBV6-6	TRBJ1-2	TRBD1	-	TGTGCCAGCACCGTCAACAGGGGGAATAACTATGGCTACACCTTC	CASTVNRGNNYGYTF
TRBV5-5	TRBJ1-4	TRBD1	-	TGTGCCAGCAGCTCCGGGACAGGGGGAGAAAAACTGTTTTTT	CASSSGTGGEKLFF
TRBV27	TRBJ2-7	TRBD2	once	TGTGCCAGCAGTTGGGGGGGGGTTGGGACCTACGAGCAGTACTTC	CASSWGGVGTYEQYF
TRBV4-1	TRBJ2-5	-	-	TGCGCCAGCAGCGGAGGGGGGGGACAAGAGACCCAGTACTTC	CASSGGGGQETQYF
TRBV18	TRBJ2-5	TRBD1	few	TGTGCCAGCTCATCAGGGGGCCAAGAGACCCAGTACTTC	CASSSGGQETQYF
TRBV7-8	TRBJ1-6	TRBD1	few	TGTGCCAGCAGCATTCCAGGGGGTAATTCACCCCTCCACTTT	CASSIPGGNSPLHF
TRBV2	TRBJ2-1	TRBD1	-	TGTGCCAGCAGTCCTTCCCTGATGGACAGGGCATACAATGAGCAGTTCTTC	CASSPSLMDRAYNEQFF
TRBV7-9	TRBJ1-5	TRBD1	-	TGTGCCAGCAGCTTATCCAGTGGGACAGGGAGCGACGATCAGCCCCAGCATTTT	CASSLSSGTGSDDQPQHF
TRBV28	TRBJ2-1	TRBD1	-	TGTGCCAGCATCACCGGGACAGGGAGCTTCAATGAGCAGTTCTTC	CASITGTGSFNEQFF
TRBV6-4	TRBJ2-7	TRBD2	-	TGTGCCAGCAGTGACTTAGGGCTAGCGGGAGACCACGAGCAGTACTTC	CASSDLGLAGDHEQYF
TRBV30	TRBJ1-6	-	-	TGTGCCTGGAGTGTAGAGACAGCCAATTCACCCCTCCACTTT	CAWSVETANSPLHF
TRBV6-1	TRBJ2-1	TRBD2	-	TGTGCCAGCAGGGGGGTAGCGGGAACTAATGAGCAGTTCTTC	CASRGVAGTNEQFF
TRBV6-4	TRBJ1-2	TRBD1	-	TGTGCCAGCAGTGACTCGGACAGGGCTGGCTACACCTTC	CASSDSDRAGYTF
TRBV5-6	TRBJ2-3	-	-	TGTGCCAGCAGCGGCCCCCGGGGGACCACAGATACGCAGTATTTT	CASSGPRGTTDTQYF
TRBV2	TRBJ2-5	-	-	TGTGCCAGCAGTGCTGGGCAGCAAGAGACCCAGTACTTC	CASSAGQQETQYF
TRBV9	TRBJ2-2	-	-	TGTGCCAGCAGCGTAGTTGCGGGCGCGAACACCGGGGAGCTGTTTTTT	CASSVVAGANTGELFF
TRBV19	TRBJ2-1	-	-	TGTGCCAGTAGTATCGCACAGAGCCGCAATGAGCAGTTCTTC	CASSIAQSRNEQFF
TRBV2	TRBJ2-1	-	-	TGTGCCAGTAATAGACAGGGACTTTACAATGAGCAGTTCTTC	CASNRQGLYNEQFF
TRBV11-2	TRBJ1-1	TRBD1	-	TGTGCCAGCAGCCCACCCACGACAGGGGCAGCCGAAGCTTTCTTT	CASSPPTTGAAEAFF
TRBV2	TRBJ1-1	-	-	TGTGCCACCACTCGCTTGGTGGGGGCTGGCACTGAAGCTTTCTTT	CATTRLVGAGTEAFF
TRBV4-2	TRBJ1-2	-	-	TGTGCCAGCAGCCAAGAAGGCGGGGGCTATGGCTACACCTTC	CASSQEGGGYGYTF